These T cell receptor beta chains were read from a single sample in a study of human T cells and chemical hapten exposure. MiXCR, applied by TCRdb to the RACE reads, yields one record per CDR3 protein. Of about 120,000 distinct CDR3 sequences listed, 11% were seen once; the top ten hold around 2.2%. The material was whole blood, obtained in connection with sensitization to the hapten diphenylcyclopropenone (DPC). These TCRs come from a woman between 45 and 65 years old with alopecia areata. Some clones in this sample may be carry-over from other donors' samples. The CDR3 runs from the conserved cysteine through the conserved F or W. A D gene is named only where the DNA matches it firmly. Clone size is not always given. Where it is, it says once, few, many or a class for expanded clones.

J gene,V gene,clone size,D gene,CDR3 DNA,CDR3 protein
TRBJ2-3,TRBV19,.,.,TGTGCCAGTAGACCCGACCCCTCCGGAGATACGCAGTATTTT,CASRPDPSGDTQYF
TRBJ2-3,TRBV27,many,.,TGTGCCAGCAGCTTATTGGCCGGAGATACGCAGTATTTT,CASSLLAGDTQYF
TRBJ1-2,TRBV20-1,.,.,TGCAGTGCTAGACAGGGGTACGGCTACACCTTC,CSARQGYGYTF
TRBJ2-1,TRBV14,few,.,TGTGCCAGCAGCCCCCCACCCTCGGCCCACTGTGAGCAGTTCTTC,CASSPPPSAHCEQFF
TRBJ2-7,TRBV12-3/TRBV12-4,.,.,TGTGCCAGCACTTCCTTCCCCTACGAGCAGTACTTC,CASTSFPYEQYF
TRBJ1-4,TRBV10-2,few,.,TGCGCCAGCAGTGATGGGGATGAAGAAAAACTGTTTTTT,CASSDGDEEKLFF
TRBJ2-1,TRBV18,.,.,TGTGCCAGCTACAGGGACCCCTACAATGAGCAGTTCTTC,CASYRDPYNEQFF
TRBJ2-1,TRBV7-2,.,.,TGTGCCAGCAGCTTAGTCTACAGTGCTGAGCAGTTCTTC,CASSLVYSAEQFF
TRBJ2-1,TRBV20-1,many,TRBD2,TGCAGTGCTAGCCCCCGAGGCGGGGGGTACTCCTACAATGAGCAGTTCTTC,CSASPRGGGYSYNEQFF
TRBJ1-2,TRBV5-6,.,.,TGTGCCAGCAGCTGGGGCGGCCGAAGTACCTTC,CASSWGGRSTF
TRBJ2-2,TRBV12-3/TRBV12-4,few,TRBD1,TGTGCCAGCAGTGGTACAGGGGCGAACACCGGGGAGCTGTTTTTT,CASSGTGANTGELFF
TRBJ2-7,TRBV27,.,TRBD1,TGTGCCAGCAGGCAGGGGGCCCCCTACGAGCAGTACTTC,CASRQGAPYEQYF
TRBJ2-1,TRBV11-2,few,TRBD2,TGTGCCAGCAGCAGTAGCGGGAGTGGGTACAATGAGCAGTTCTTC,CASSSSGSGYNEQFF
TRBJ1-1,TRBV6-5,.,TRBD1,TGTGCCAGCAGACAAAAGCCGACAGGGGACGACACTGAAGCTTTCTTT,CASRQKPTGDDTEAFF
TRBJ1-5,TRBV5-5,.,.,TGTGCCAGCAGCTTTTCGGGCAATCAGCCCCAGCATTTT,CASSFSGNQPQHF
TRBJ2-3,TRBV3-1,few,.,TGTGCCAGCAGCCAAAGTGCGTTTAGCACAGATACGCAGTATTTT,CASSQSAFSTDTQYF
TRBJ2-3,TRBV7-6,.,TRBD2,TGTGCCAGCAGCTTACTTCCCCCTAGCGGGGGTAGCACAGATACGCAGTATTTT,CASSLLPPSGGSTDTQYF
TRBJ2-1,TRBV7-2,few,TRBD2,TGTGCCAGCAGCTTAAGGGGCGGGAGGGCCCTCGGTGAGCAGTTCTTC,CASSLRGGRALGEQFF
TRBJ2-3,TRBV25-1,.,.,TGTGCCAGCAGTGTGGGGGGGGCCGTCACAGATACGCAGTATTTT,CASSVGGAVTDTQYF
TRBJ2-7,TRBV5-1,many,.,TGCGCCAGCAGCTCACGCGTCGGGGAGGAGCAGTACTTC,CASSSRVGEEQYF
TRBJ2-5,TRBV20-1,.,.,TGCAGTGCTAGAGATCGGGGGAAAGAGACCCAGTACTTC,CSARDRGKETQYF
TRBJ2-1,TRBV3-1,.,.,TGTGCCAGCAGCCAACTCTCCCGGGACATCTCCTACAATGAGCAGTTCTTC,CASSQLSRDISYNEQFF